A single sample is the source of the 17 T cell receptor beta chains below, sequenced in a study of CD4 T cells in relation to SARS-CoV-2 and coronaviruses. Before the COVID-19 pandemic, during about 2010-2018, CD4+ T cells were taken from unexposed donors. CD4+ T cells were isolated from the cells after about nine days of culture. Generated by immunoSEQ multiplex PCR, the TCRdb table keeps only in-frame clones and is missing some. The sample yields some 17,000 clones, 60% to 75% seen once. These receptors' antigens are unknown. The sample was CD4+ T cells from PBMCs, cultured in vitro. Receptor source: a human donor in good health.

The chain's CDR3 is CATSLGGEAFF. CDR3 DNA: TGTGCCACCAGCCTCGGCGGTGAAGCTTTCTTT. This sequence joins TRBV15 and TRBJ1-1; D unresolved. The CDR3 loop spans 11 amino acids. The germline gives CDR1 LNHNV, CDR2 YYDKDF (reference sequence). The V gene lost 5 bases and the J gene lost 7 bases, with 8 bases spanning the gap.

V gene TRBV5-1 combines with J gene TRBJ1-1; D is unclear. This CDR3 is built from 13 residues. Looked up from germline, CDR1 is SGHRS and CDR2 is YFSETQ. V was cut by 1 base and J by 2 bases, with 6 bases left in between. Here the CDR3 reads CASSLQGNTEAFF. The DNA of the CDR3 is TGCGCCAGCAGCTTGCAAGGAAACACTGAAGCTTTCTTT.

The rearrangement joins TRBV20-1 to TRBJ2-7; 8 bases agree with TRBD2. This CDR3 has 14 residues. J gave up 0 bases and V 3 bases, and 4 bases lay outside the gene matches. The V gene's germline CDR1 is DFQATT and CDR2 SNEGSKA (reference sequence). CDR3 residues: CSASQAGVSYEQYF. CDR3 coding DNA: TGCAGTGCTAGTCAAGCGGGAGTCTCCTACGAGCAGTACTTC.

The rearrangement uses TRBV11-2 and TRBJ2-1; 12 nucleotides align to TRBD2. Trimming removed 3 bases from V and 4 bases from J; junction bases left unmatched: 4. This CDR3 has 16 amino acids. The germline V gene has CDR1 SGHAT and CDR2 FQNNGV. Here the CDR3 reads CASSLDGLAGYNEQFF. The CDR3 DNA is TGTGCCAGCAGCTTGGACGGACTAGCGGGGTACAATGAGCAGTTCTTC.

The chain employs TRBV11-2 and TRBJ2-1; D not resolved. From germline, CDR1 is SGHAT and CDR2 FQNNGV. Trimming shortened V by 3 bases and J by 5 bases, and 14 bases separated the two germline ends. The CDR3 runs 15 residues. In nucleotides, the CDR3 is TGTGCCAGCAGCTTTGTACCTCGATCCCACAATGAGCAGTTCTTC. Translated, it gives CASSFVPRSHNEQFF.

The CDR3 is CASSGAGTGTGELFF. The CDR3, as DNA: TGTGCCAGCAGTGGGGCCGGGACAGGAACCGGGGAGCTGTTTTTT. The chain combines TRBV25-1 with TRBJ2-2; TRBD1 agrees at 8 bases. V shed 4 bases and J 5 bases; nucleotides not matched to a gene: 6. CDR1 is MGHDK and CDR2 is SYGVNS in the germline V gene. The CDR3 totals 15 residues.

This clone showed up just once. The genes are TRBV12-3 or TRBV12-4 and TRBJ2-1; D is undetermined. V gave up 5 bases and J gave up 8 bases, with 7 bases separating them. This CDR3 contains 11 residues. CDR3 in DNA: TGTGCCAGCAGTCCGAAGTATGAGCAGTTCTTC. This gives the protein CASSPKYEQFF.

The chain employs TRBV30 and TRBJ1-2; tentative D call: TRBD1 (6 bases). CDR1 is GTSNPN and CDR2 is SVGIG in the germline V gene (reference sequence). The CDR3 extends over 16 amino acids. V lost 0 bases and J 1 base, leaving 15 bases between the germline ends. The CDR3 loop is CAWSVHGGGGNYGYTF. CDR3 sequence (DNA): TGTGCCTGGAGTGTACACGGGGGCGGGGGTAACTATGGCTACACCTTC.

A few counts support this clone. The chain joins TRBV7-3 to TRBJ2-1, with D possibly matching TRBD2 (6 bases). CDR1 and CDR2 from the germline V gene are SGHTA and FQGTGA. The CDR3 is 12 amino acids. Trimming took 2 bases from V and 8 from J, leaving 7 bases between them. CDR3 protein: CASSLSSDEQFF. The CDR3 DNA follows: TGTGCCAGCAGCTTATCTAGCGATGAGCAGTTCTTC.

The sample holds a few counts of this clone. V usage is TRBV12-5 and J usage is TRBJ1-5, with D uncertain. The germline V and J ends were trimmed by 0 bases and 8 bases, with 14 bases remaining between them. This CDR3 spans 15 amino acids. The germline V gene has CDR1 LGHNT and CDR2 FRNRAP. CDR3 loop: CASGLVLKGSEPQHF. In DNA, the CDR3 is TGTGCTAGTGGTTTGGTACTTAAAGGCTCAGAGCCCCAGCATTTT.

This clone appeared a few times. The chain is built from TRBV7-3 and TRBJ1-6; no firm D call. Trimming removed 2 bases at V and 8 bases at J, with 13 bases between. Per the germline V gene, CDR1 is SGHTA and CDR2 is FQGTGA. The CDR3 consists of 15 residues. The CDR3 reads CASSLVPTEDSPLHF. CDR3 bases: TGTGCCAGCAGCTTAGTCCCAACGGAAGATTCACCCCTCCACTTT.

The CDR3 region has the DNA TGTGCCAGCAGCGGATGGACTAGCTTTCCCTACGAGCAGTACTTC. This sequence encodes CASSGWTSFPYEQYF. This rearrangement joins TRBV7-8 to TRBJ2-7, with TRBD2 matching 8 bases. Trimming cost V 5 bases and J 2 bases; bases outside gene matches: 8. There are 15 residues in the CDR3. CDR1 SGHVS and CDR2 FQNEAQ come from the germline V gene. Full variable domain (rest looked up from reference TRBV7-8 and TRBJ2-7): GAGVSQSPRYKVAKRGQDVALRCDPISGHVSLFWYQQALGQGPEFLTYFQNEAQLDKSGLPSDRFFAERPEGSVSTLKIQRTQQEDSAVYLCASSGWTSFPYEQYFGPGTRLTVT.

V is TRBV6-1 and J is TRBJ1-1; D is undetermined. The CDR3 totals 16 residues. Per germline, CDR1 MNHNS and CDR2 SASEGT. Trimming pared 0 bases from V and 0 bases from J, leaving 11 bases between. CDR3 loop: CASSEADGVMNTEAFF. CDR3 bases: TGTGCCAGCAGTGAAGCTGACGGAGTCATGAACACTGAAGCTTTCTTT.

The chain employs TRBV19 and TRBJ1-2; D is undetermined. The CDR3 loop spans 15 amino acids. The ends were cut back, 1 base at V and 4 bases at J, with 13 bases in the middle. Germline V lookup: CDR1 LNHDA, CDR2 SQIVND (reference sequence). DNA of the CDR3: TGTGCCAGTAGTATAGTTGCTAGGCGGACCTATGGCTACACCTTC. Translating gives CASSIVARRTYGYTF.

This clone has just one count. CDR3 nucleotides: TGTGCCAGCGGGGCAGGGCTGGAAAAACTGTTTTTT. This encodes CASGAGLEKLFF. V and J are TRBV2 and TRBJ1-4, with a weak D call TRBD1 (5 bases). The V and J ends lost 8 bases and 8 bases respectively, with 12 bases between them. Germline CDR1 reads SNHLY; CDR2 reads FYNNEI. CDR3 length: 12 residues.

The chain links TRBV9 to TRBJ2-1, with 8 positions matching TRBD2. V lost 2 bases, J lost 0 bases, and 1 base stayed unmatched. The germline CDR1 and CDR2 sequences are SGDLS and YYNGEE. There are 15 residues in the CDR3. The CDR3 sequence is CASSVSGTSYNEQFF. DNA for the CDR3: TGTGCCAGCAGCGTTAGCGGGACCTCCTACAATGAGCAGTTCTTC.

J is TRBJ2-1 and V is TRBV11-2, with D unresolved. Deletions cut 1 base from V and 8 bases from J, with 6 bases between. Germline-derived CDR1 and CDR2 are SGHAT and FQNNGV. This CDR3 contains 12 residues. The CDR3 reads CASSLGLDEQFF. The CDR3 DNA follows: TGTGCCAGCAGCTTAGGGTTGGATGAGCAGTTCTTC.